This passage covers 15 T cell receptor beta chains from one sample sequenced in a study of T cells in Graves' hyperthyroidism and ophthalmopathy. Authors of the study amplified TCR beta CDR3 regions from RNA transcripts. The TCR CDR3 was amplified in a first-round RT-PCR using the HTBI primer set. TCRdb reprocessed the multiplex PCR reads with MiXCR, giving one entry per CDR3 protein. The sample carries 500,000 to 650,000 distinct CDR3 sequences, approximately 17% recorded once. Sequencing was performed on blood. These receptors all stem from a woman in her late teens or twenties with Graves' ophthalmopathy.

This chain connects TRBV27 to TRBJ2-7; a weak D match, TRBD1 (5 bases). CDR1 is MNHEY and CDR2 is SMNVEV in the germline V gene (reference sequence). V was pared by 1 base and J by 1 base, with 8 bases between. The CDR3 runs to 14 residues. CDR3 region: CASSLYKGSYEQYF. In DNA, the CDR3 is TGTGCCAGCAGTTTATACAAGGGGTCCTACGAGCAGTACTTC.

Worth noting for this clonotype: One end of the junction varies from germline; a read error may be responsible. The chain links TRBV6-1 to TRBJ1-2, with 7 bases aligning to TRBD1. The CDR3 runs to 13 residues. CDR1 is MNHNS and CDR2 is SASEGT in the germline V gene. The CDR3 here is CVSSLGTAYGYTF. CDR3 bases: TGTGTCAGCAGTCTCGGGACAGCATATGGCTACACCTTC.

Comments on this clonotype: A clone one base away is much larger, so this may be a read error. J is TRBJ2-7 and V is TRBV7-9; no clear D gene. Germline V gene data show CDR1 as SEHNR and CDR2 as FQNEAQ (reference sequence). V dropped 1 base and J dropped 3 bases, with 10 bases sitting between them. This CDR3 has 14 residues. CDR3 amino acids: CASSLEGRVYEQYF. The CDR3 DNA sequence: TGTGCCAGCAGCTTAGAGGGTAGAGTCTACGAGCAGTACTTC.

V is TRBV12-3 or TRBV12-4 and J is TRBJ2-7; no reliable D call. V lost 7 bases to trimming and J lost 0 bases, with 10 bases between them. CDR3 size: 13 residues. CDR3: CASTTESSYEQYF. The CDR3 DNA reads as TGTGCCAGCACCACGGAGAGCTCCTACGAGCAGTACTTC.

Points on this clonotype: One base away lies a much larger clone, so this may be a sequencing read error. The chain is built from TRBV3-1 and TRBJ1-1; tentative D call: TRBD1 (5 bases). The CDR3 runs 17 residues. V lost 4 bases, J lost 4 bases, and 22 bases lay in between. Germline V gene lookup returns CDR1 LGHDT and CDR2 YNNKEL (reference sequence). As DNA, the CDR3 is TGTGCCAGCAGCCCCACACCGACAGAGCGGAGGACCACTGAAGCTTTCTTT. Its protein is CASSPTPTERRTTEAFF.

The chain has TRBV5-5 and TRBJ1-2; 8 nucleotides line up with TRBD1. CDR3 length: 14 residues. Germline V gene lookup returns CDR1 SGHKS and CDR2 YYEKEE (reference sequence). V lost 5 bases to trimming and J lost 4 bases; unmatched junction nucleotides: 7. This CDR3 reads CASSPTGDTYGYTF. CDR3 DNA sequence: TGTGCCAGCAGTCCGACAGGGGACACCTATGGCTACACCTTC.

This clonotype was seen ten or more times. The rearrangement joins TRBV2 to TRBJ2-7; the match to TRBD1 covers 10 bases. With V trimmed by 4 bases and J by 1 base, 1 base remained unmatched. Germline V CDR1 and CDR2: SNHLY, FYNNEI. The CDR3 loop spans 14 amino acids. DNA of the CDR3: TGTGCCAGCAGTGGACAGGGGGCTTCCTACGAGCAGTACTTC. This encodes CASSGQGASYEQYF.

The sample holds many counts of this clonotype. The chain employs TRBV20-1 and TRBJ2-3, with 9 bases fitting TRBD1. The junction had 6 bases not matched to a gene; V was cut back by 4 bases and J by 4 bases. The CDR3 loop spans 14 amino acids. Germline V gene sequence: CDR1 DFQATT, CDR2 SNEGSKA (reference sequence). CDR3 protein: CSATPRTGADTQYF. CDR3 DNA sequence: TGCAGTGCTACTCCAAGGACAGGGGCAGATACGCAGTATTTT.

The chain carries TRBV28 and TRBJ2-6; the match to TRBD1 covers 8 bases. J was trimmed by 5 bases and V by 5 bases; bases with no gene match: 17. Germline V gives CDR1 MDHEN, CDR2 SYDVKM. This CDR3 is 19 amino acids long. In nucleotides, the CDR3 is TGTGCCAGCAGTCCCGCGTATCTCCGGACAGGGAGGAGGGCCAACGTCCTGACTTTC. It yields the protein CASSPAYLRTGRRANVLTF.

This clonotype was picked up many times. This chain joins TRBV20-1 and TRBJ1-2; 8 bases are a match to TRBD1. The CDR3 contains 13 residues. The germline CDR1 and CDR2 sequences are DFQATT and SNEGSKA (reference sequence). V lost 1 base to trimming and J lost 4 bases; unmatched junction nucleotides: 2. In nucleotides, the CDR3 is TGCAGTGCTAGAGCAGGGGGCCTCTATGGCTACACCTTC. It codes for CSARAGGLYGYTF.

This clonotype was observed once. Possible read error: a much larger clone is one base away. The V call is TRBV5-1, the J call TRBJ2-7; 11 bases fit TRBD1. Germline loops: CDR1 SGHRS, CDR2 YFSETQ. The CDR3 totals 15 residues. The CDR3 loop reads CVSSSTGTGGYEQYF. The CDR3 DNA sequence: TGCGTCAGCAGCTCGACCGGGACAGGGGGCTACGAGCAGTACTTC.

In this sample, this clonotype turned up a few times. This chain connects TRBV7-9 to TRBJ2-7; D unclear. The V gene lost 6 bases and the J gene lost 0 bases, with 12 bases spanning the gap. CDR1 SEHNR and CDR2 FQNEAQ come from the germline V gene (reference sequence). The CDR3 is 14 amino acids. Here the CDR3 reads CASSGPISSYEQYF. The CDR3 DNA follows: TGTGCCAGCAGTGGTCCTATTAGCTCCTACGAGCAGTACTTC.

This clonotype has a handful of counts. This chain connects TRBV4-3 to TRBJ2-5, with D unresolved. The germline V gene has CDR1 LGHNA and CDR2 YSLEER. V was clipped by 1 base and J by 2 bases, with 11 bases between them. This CDR3 region has 15 residues. In DNA form, the CDR3 reads TGCGCCAGCAGCCAAGTCCCGCAGGCACAAGAGACCCAGTACTTC. Translated: CASSQVPQAQETQYF.

In this sample, this clonotype turned up many times. The genes are TRBV6-1 and TRBJ2-1, with D unclear. V gave up 4 bases and J gave up 1 base, with 11 bases separating them. Germline lookup yields CDR1 MNHNS and CDR2 SASEGT. The CDR3 loop spans 15 amino acids. DNA for the CDR3: TGTGCCAGCAGTGTTGGACGGCAGTCCTACAATGAGCAGTTCTTC. The encoded protein is CASSVGRQSYNEQFF.

This clonotype was observed at least ten times. V gene TRBV12-5 combines with J gene TRBJ2-1, with TRBD1 matching over 9 bases. Germline CDR1 and CDR2: LGHNT and FRNRAP. The junction had 6 bases not matched to a gene; V was cut back by 0 bases and J by 6 bases. The CDR3 contains 16 residues. This CDR3 reads CASGLVLGQGPNEQFF. The CDR3 nucleotides read TGTGCTAGTGGTTTGGTACTGGGACAGGGCCCCAATGAGCAGTTCTTC.